The 17 T cell receptor beta chains presented below share a single source sample, sequenced in a study of blood T cells in healthy people across ages. The authors ran a second PCR of 7 to 11 cycles using a sample-barcoded 5' primer and a J-beta primer mix. TCRdb re-called the 5' RACE reads with MiXCR, one entry per CDR3 protein. Here the sample spans hundreds of thousands of distinct CDR3 sequences, about 54% being singletons. The sequenced material came from blood. Every receptor here comes from a man aged 60 to 75 in good health.

V gene TRBV18 combines with J gene TRBJ2-3; D perhaps matches TRBD1 (6 bases). Trimming pared 2 bases from V and 1 base from J, leaving 16 bases between. Germline lookup yields CDR1 KGHSH and CDR2 LQKENI. CDR3 length: 17 amino acids. CDR3 sequence reads: CASSPATGRGGTDTQYF. CDR3 nucleotide sequence: TGTGCCAGCTCACCAGCCACAGGGAGAGGAGGCACAGATACGCAGTATTTT.

This clonotype was observed a few times. The chain joins TRBV7-2 to TRBJ2-5; 14 nucleotides line up with TRBD2. Germline CDR1 is SGHTA and CDR2 is FQGNSA. The CDR3 runs 17 residues. Trimming took 0 bases from V and 2 from J; bases not matched to a gene: 2. As DNA, the CDR3 is TGTGCCAGCAGCTTAGCAGGACTAGCGGGGGGACAAGAGACCCAGTACTTC. Translating gives CASSLAGLAGGQETQYF.

CDR3 bases: TGCGCCAGCAGCATCAGCGGGGGGGCCGTCAAAGAGCCGCAGTATTTT. Translated, it gives CASSISGGAVKEPQYF. The gene calls are TRBV5-1 and TRBJ2-3; 10 nucleotides match TRBD2. J gave up 10 bases and V 4 bases, and 15 bases lay outside the gene matches. CDR3 size: 16 residues. Per the germline V gene, CDR1 is SGHRS and CDR2 is YFSETQ.

J is TRBJ2-3 and V is TRBV19; tentatively, D is TRBD2 (5 bases). CDR1 is LNHDA, CDR2 SQIVND, per germline (reference sequence). Trimming took 3 bases from V and 2 from J, leaving 15 bases between them. This CDR3 contains 16 residues. CDR3 residues: CASSIGRSRDTDTQYF. CDR3 nucleotide sequence: TGTGCCAGTAGTATCGGACGGAGTCGGGACACAGATACGCAGTATTTT.

The chain joins TRBV29-1 to TRBJ2-1; a weak D match, TRBD2 (6 bases). The length of the CDR3 is 13 residues. Trimming pared 7 bases from V and 2 bases from J, leaving 12 bases between. Per germline, CDR1 SQVTM and CDR2 ANQGSEA. CDR3 nucleotide sequence: TGCAGCGCCCCGGGGGAAGCCTACAATGAGCAGTTCTTC. It encodes CSAPGEAYNEQFF.

This clonotype has more than one count but fewer than ten. The V and J genes are TRBV2 and TRBJ1-2, with 7 positions matching TRBD1. Germline V gene lookup returns CDR1 SNHLY and CDR2 FYNNEI. The CDR3 is 16 amino acids. J lost 3 bases, V lost 3 bases, and 10 bases had no gene match. The CDR3 nucleotides are TGTGCCAGCAGTGACGGGCTCCGGCAGGGGGACTATGGCTACACCTTC. Protein: CASSDGLRQGDYGYTF.

The chain is built from TRBV5-5 and TRBJ2-3; D unclear. This CDR3 contains 14 residues. V lost 2 bases, J lost 5 bases, and 12 bases lay in between. Germline CDR1 and CDR2: SGHKS and YYEKEE (reference sequence). CDR3 loop: CASSFRWARDTQYF. CDR3 nucleotide sequence: TGTGCCAGCAGCTTCCGGTGGGCGAGAGATACGCAGTATTTT.

The chain recombines TRBV29-1 with TRBJ2-5, with D perhaps matching TRBD1 (5 bases). CDR3 length: 12 amino acids. V was cut by 0 bases and J by 4 bases, with 6 bases left in between. Germline V gives CDR1 SQVTM, CDR2 ANQGSEA. DNA of the CDR3: TGCAGCGTTGAAGAGCAGGGAGAGACCCAGTACTTC. Amino acids: CSVEEQGETQYF.

The J gene is TRBJ1-2, the V gene TRBV7-2; D might be TRBD1 (6 bases). V gave up 2 bases and J gave up 6 bases, with 10 bases separating them. The CDR3 is 13 amino acids. Germline lookup yields CDR1 SGHTA and CDR2 FQGNSA. In DNA form, the CDR3 reads TGTGCCAGCAGCTTAACGCCAGGGGATGGCTACACCTTC. Protein: CASSLTPGDGYTF.

A note on this clonotype: Mismatch with germline at one junction end may stem from a read error. The CDR3 bases are TGTACCATCAGTGATAGCCCTGGGAGGGGCGGTGAGACCCAGTACTTC. Translating gives CTISDSPGRGGETQYF. This rearrangement joins TRBV10-3 to TRBJ2-5; 7 bases align to TRBD2. CDR3 length: 16 residues. Per the germline V gene, CDR1 is ENHRY and CDR2 is SYGVKD.

V gene TRBV5-1 combines with J gene TRBJ2-1; a possible D gene is TRBD1 (5 bases). The CDR3 covers 15 residues. Per the germline V gene, CDR1 is SGHRS and CDR2 is YFSETQ. V lost 0 bases and J 3 bases, leaving 10 bases between the germline ends. The CDR3 DNA reads as TGCGCCAGCAGCTTGGAGGGGCTCCGCTACAATGAGCAGTTCTTC. Translation gives CASSLEGLRYNEQFF.

V gene TRBV6-2 or TRBV6-3 combines with J gene TRBJ2-5; D not certain. Germline V gene data show CDR1 as MNHEY and CDR2 as SVGEGT. Trimming took 6 bases from V and 1 from J, leaving 15 bases between them. The CDR3 length is 15 residues. The CDR3 loop is CASSSTTGFQETQYF. CDR3 sequence (DNA): TGTGCCAGCAGCTCGACGACCGGGTTCCAAGAGACCCAGTACTTC.

Written as DNA, the CDR3 is TGCGCCAGCAGCTTCCGTGGGCCTGGCTACACCTTC. This gives the protein CASSFRGPGYTF. The rearrangement links TRBV5-1 to TRBJ1-2; D is uncertain. Trimming stripped 2 bases from V and 7 bases from J, with 9 bases between. Germline V lookup: CDR1 SGHRS, CDR2 YFSETQ. This CDR3 has 12 amino acids.

This clonotype was observed many times. The gene calls are TRBV10-3 and TRBJ2-6, with 7 bases identical to TRBD1. From germline, CDR1 is ENHRY and CDR2 SYGVKD. The CDR3 is made up of 18 amino acids. V shed 5 bases and J 0 bases; nucleotides not matched to a gene: 10. The CDR3 coding sequence is TGTGCCATCAGTCCCCGGGACAGCCTACGCTCTGGGGCCAACGTCCTGACTTTC. The encoded protein is CAISPRDSLRSGANVLTF.

This clonotype was counted many times. This could be a read error, since a much larger clone is one nucleotide away. The V call is TRBV20-1, the J call TRBJ2-5; 11 nucleotides agree with TRBD1. Per germline, CDR1 DFQATT and CDR2 SNEGSKA (reference sequence). The CDR3 sequence is 15 residues long. The J segment lost 11 bases and the V segment lost 4 bases, leaving 15 bases of the junction unmatched. CDR3 sequence (DNA): TGCAGTGCTAAGGGACCGGGACAGGGGGGAGGTGAGCAGTACTTC. It translates to CSAKGPGQGGGEQYF.

This chain joins TRBV20-1 and TRBJ2-7; D gene ambiguous. The CDR3 loop spans 13 amino acids. Between the trimmed V and J ends, which lost 2 bases and 5 bases, there was a span of 13 bases. The germline V gene has CDR1 DFQATT and CDR2 SNEGSKA (reference sequence). In DNA, the CDR3 is TGCAGTGCTAGATCCAGCACTGGGGACGAGCAGTACTTC. Encoded protein: CSARSSTGDEQYF.

V and J are TRBV7-2 and TRBJ2-7, with 12 bases fitting TRBD2. V trimming: 5 bases; J trimming: 5 bases; junction bases outside the gene matches: 10. CDR3 length: 16 residues. Germline V gene data show CDR1 as SGHTA and CDR2 as FQGNSA. CDR3 in DNA: TGTGCCAGCAGCGAGACTAGCGGGGGTGTCTGGGACGAGCAGTACTTC. Translation: CASSETSGGVWDEQYF.